This T cell receptor (beta chain) was recovered during a study of cytomegalovirus exposure and HLA in healthy donors. The donors (healthy individuals) were bone marrow donors. The primer mix had 60 Vbeta and 13 Jbeta primers. TCRdb keeps only in-frame clones here, not all; method: immunoSEQ multiplex PCR. The table records 120,000 to 150,000 clones, just under 75% of them present only once. This sequence originates from a woman under 30 in good health and CMV-seronegative. The sequenced sample was PBMCs.

This CDR3 is CASSPGQGPYEQYV. CDR3 sequence (DNA): TGCGCCAGCAGCCCAGGACAGGGTCCGTACGAGCAGTACGTC. V usage is TRBV5-1 and J usage is TRBJ2-7, with TRBD1 matching 8 bases. The CDR3 sequence is 14 residues long. Looked up from germline, CDR1 is SGHRS and CDR2 is YFSETQ. The V segment lost 4 bases and the J segment 4 bases; nucleotides outside the gene matches: 7.